This T cell receptor beta chain was retrieved from a study of blood T cell repertoires in COVID-19. On the study more broadly: From the United States, Italy and Spain came samples of acute and convalescent COVID-19. Nucleic acid was either cDNA or gDNA, and it came from T cells, B-cell-depleted T cells, or PBMCs.

J gave up 3 bases and V 6 bases, and 10 bases lay outside the gene matches. The CDR3 is 16 residues long. CDR1 and CDR2 from the germline V gene are SNHLY and FYNNEI. Seattle cases were enrolled at active infection and followed longitudinally. In the original analysis: Amplifying reference gene primers gave estimates of nucleated cell counts. Measured with immunoSEQ multiplex PCR; TCRdb has only the in-frame clones, and not every one. V, J and clone size are taken as reported in that table, and D and trimming were inferred from the DNA itself. Among 97,000 or so clones listed, 87% were seen once. The gene calls are TRBV2 and TRBJ1-1; TRBD1 matches at 10 bases. Sequencing was performed on peripheral blood. The sequence came from a woman in her forties or fifties with COVID-19, enrolled during active disease. In DNA form, the CDR3 reads TGTGCCAGCAGGAGCCGGGACAGGGGAGCGGACACTGAAGCTTTCTTT. Translation gives CASRSRDRGADTEAFF. The complete variable domain, with remaining parts taken from reference TRBV2 and TRBJ1-1, reads EPEVTQTPSHQVTQMGQEVILRCVPISNHLYFYWYRQILGQKVEFLVSFYNNEISEKSEIFDDQFSVERPDGSNFTLKIRSTKLEDSAMYFCASRSRDRGADTEAFFGQGTRLTVV.